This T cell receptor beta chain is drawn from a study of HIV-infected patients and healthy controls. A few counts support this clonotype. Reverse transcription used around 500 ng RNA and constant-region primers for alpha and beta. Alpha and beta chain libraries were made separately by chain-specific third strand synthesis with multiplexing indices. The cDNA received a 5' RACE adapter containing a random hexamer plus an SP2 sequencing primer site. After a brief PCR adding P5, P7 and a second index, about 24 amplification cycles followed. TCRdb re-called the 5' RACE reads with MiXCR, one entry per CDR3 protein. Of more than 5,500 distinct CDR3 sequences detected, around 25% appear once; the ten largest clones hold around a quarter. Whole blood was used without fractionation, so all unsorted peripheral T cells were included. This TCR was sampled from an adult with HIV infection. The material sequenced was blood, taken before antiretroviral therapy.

CDR3 sequence: CASSGQTNTEAFF. In nucleotides, the CDR3 is TGTGCCAGCAGCGGACAGACGAACACTGAAGCTTTCTTT. This chain connects TRBV6-5 to TRBJ1-1, with TRBD1 as a possible D gene (6 bases). The CDR3 contains 13 residues. Germline values: CDR1 MNHEY, CDR2 SVGAGI. V was shortened by 6 bases and J by 1 base, with 9 bases between the two germline ends.